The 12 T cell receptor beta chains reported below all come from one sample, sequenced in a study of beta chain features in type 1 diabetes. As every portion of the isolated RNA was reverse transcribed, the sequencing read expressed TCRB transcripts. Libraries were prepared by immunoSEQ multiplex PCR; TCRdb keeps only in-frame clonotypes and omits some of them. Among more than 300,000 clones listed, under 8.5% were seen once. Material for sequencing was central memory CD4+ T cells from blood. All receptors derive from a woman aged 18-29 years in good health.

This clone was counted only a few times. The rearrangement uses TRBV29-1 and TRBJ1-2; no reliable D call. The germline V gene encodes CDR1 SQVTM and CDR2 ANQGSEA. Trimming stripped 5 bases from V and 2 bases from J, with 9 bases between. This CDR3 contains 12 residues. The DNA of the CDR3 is TGCAGCGTTCCACGGATAAACTATGGCTACACCTTC. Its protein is CSVPRINYGYTF.

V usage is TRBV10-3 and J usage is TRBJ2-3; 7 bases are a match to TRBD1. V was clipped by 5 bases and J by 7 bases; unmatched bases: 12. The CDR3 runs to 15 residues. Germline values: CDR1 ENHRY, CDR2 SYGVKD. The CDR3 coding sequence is TGTGCCATCAGTAAATCGACAGGGACCATGCATACGCAGTATTTT. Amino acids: CAISKSTGTMHTQYF.

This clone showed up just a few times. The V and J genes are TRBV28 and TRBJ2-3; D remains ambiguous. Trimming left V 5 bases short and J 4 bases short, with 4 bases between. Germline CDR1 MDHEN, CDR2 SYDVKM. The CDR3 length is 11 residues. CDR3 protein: CASSRADTQYF. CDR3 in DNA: TGTGCCAGCAGTCGCGCAGATACGCAGTATTTT.

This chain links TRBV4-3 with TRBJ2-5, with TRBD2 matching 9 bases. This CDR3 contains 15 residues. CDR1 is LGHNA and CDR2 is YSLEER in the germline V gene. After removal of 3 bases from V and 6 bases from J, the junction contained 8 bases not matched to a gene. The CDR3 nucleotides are TGCGCCAGCAGCCATGCTGGAGGACTAGCGCAGACCCAGTACTTC. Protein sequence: CASSHAGGLAQTQYF.

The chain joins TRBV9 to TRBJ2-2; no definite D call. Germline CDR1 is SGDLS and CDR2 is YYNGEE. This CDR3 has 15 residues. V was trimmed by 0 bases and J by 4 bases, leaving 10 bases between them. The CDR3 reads CASSVDAASTGELFF. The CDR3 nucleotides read TGTGCCAGCAGCGTAGACGCGGCTTCCACCGGGGAGCTGTTTTTT. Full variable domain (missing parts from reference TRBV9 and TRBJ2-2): DSGVTQTPKHLITATGQRVTLRCSPRSGDLSVYWYQQSLDQGLQFLIQYYNGEERAKGNILERFSAQQFPDLHSELNLSSLELGDSALYFCASSVDAASTGELFFGEGSRLTVL.

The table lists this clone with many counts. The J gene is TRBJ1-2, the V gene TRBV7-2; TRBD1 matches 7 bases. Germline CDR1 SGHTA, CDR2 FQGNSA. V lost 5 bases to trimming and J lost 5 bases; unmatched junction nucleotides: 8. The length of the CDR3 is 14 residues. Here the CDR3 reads CASSKTGAAYGYTF. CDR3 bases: TGTGCCAGCAGCAAAACAGGGGCCGCATATGGCTACACCTTC.

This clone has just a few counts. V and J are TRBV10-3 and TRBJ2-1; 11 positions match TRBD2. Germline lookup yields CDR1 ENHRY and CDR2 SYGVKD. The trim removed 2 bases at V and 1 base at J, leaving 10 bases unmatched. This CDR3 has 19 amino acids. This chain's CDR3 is CAISERGSGRVGSYNEQFF. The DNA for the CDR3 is TGTGCCATCAGTGAGAGGGGTAGCGGGAGGGTAGGGTCCTACAATGAGCAGTTCTTC.

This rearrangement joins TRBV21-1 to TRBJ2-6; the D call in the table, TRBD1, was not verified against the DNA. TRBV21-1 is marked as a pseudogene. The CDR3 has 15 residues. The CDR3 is CASIVRGPGANVLTF. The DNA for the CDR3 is TGTGCCAGCATAGTCAGGGGGCCCGGGGCCAACGTCCTGACTTTC.

CDR3 in DNA: TGTGCCAGCAGCTTAGGAGCGGGAGGACAAAATGAGCAGTTCTTC. Protein: CASSLGAGGQNEQFF. The V and J genes are TRBV7-9 and TRBJ2-1, with TRBD2 matching 9 bases. Germline lookup yields CDR1 SEHNR and CDR2 FQNEAQ (reference sequence). Trimming at V came to 1 base and at J to 7 bases, leaving 5 bases not matched to a gene. This CDR3 is built from 15 residues.

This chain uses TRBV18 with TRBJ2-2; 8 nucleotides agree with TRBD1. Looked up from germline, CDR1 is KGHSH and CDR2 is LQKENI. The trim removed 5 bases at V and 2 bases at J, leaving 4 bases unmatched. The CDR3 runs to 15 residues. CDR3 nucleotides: TGTGCCAGCTCAAAGGACAGGGAAAACACCGGGGAGCTGTTTTTT. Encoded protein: CASSKDRENTGELFF.

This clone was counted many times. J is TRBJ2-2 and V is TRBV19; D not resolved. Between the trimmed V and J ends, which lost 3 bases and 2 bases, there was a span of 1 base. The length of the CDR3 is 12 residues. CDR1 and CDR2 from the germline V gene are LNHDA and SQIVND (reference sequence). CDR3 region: CASSINTGELFF. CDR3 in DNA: TGTGCCAGTAGTATTAACACCGGGGAGCTGTTTTTT.

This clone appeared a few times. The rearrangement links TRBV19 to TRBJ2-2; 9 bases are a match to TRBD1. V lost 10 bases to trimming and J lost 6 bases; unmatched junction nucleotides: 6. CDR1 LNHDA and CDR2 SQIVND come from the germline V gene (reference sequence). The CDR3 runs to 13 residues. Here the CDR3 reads CATSTGGAGELFF. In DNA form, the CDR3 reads TGTGCCACCTCGACAGGGGGGGCCGGGGAGCTGTTTTTT.